This T cell receptor beta chain was obtained from a study of early T cells in non-severe SARS-CoV-2 infection. Study background: The chains were unpaired, and the sequenced material was bulk RNA from unsorted whole blood.

CDR1 and CDR2 from the germline V gene are MNHEY and SVGEGT. V gave up 7 bases and J gave up 0 bases, with 13 bases separating them. The CDR3 extends over 14 amino acids. TCRdb analysed the 5' RACE reads with MiXCR anew, one entry per CDR3 protein. Here the sample spans fewer than 50,000 distinct CDR3 sequences, under 7% being singletons. This TCR was recovered from an adult who was a healthcare worker with PCR-confirmed SARS-CoV-2 infection or an uninfected control (not recorded which). The chain combines TRBV6-2 or TRBV6-3 with TRBJ2-7; D may match TRBD1 or TRBD2 (5 bases each). This specimen was whole blood, taken at baseline. The CDR3 DNA follows: TGTGCCAGCAAAGTAGGGACCAACTCCTACGAGCAGTACTTC. As protein: CASKVGTNSYEQYF.